This TCR beta chain was found in a study of cytomegalovirus exposure and HLA in healthy donors. Study-level information: One earlier analysis, a look at approximately 190 million T cells, found 117 million unique TCR beta sequences.

This PCR relied on a set of 60 Vbeta primers and 13 Jbeta primers. Clones were sequenced by immunoSEQ multiplex PCR, and TCRdb holds only the in-frame ones, with some missing. The profile shows about 170,000 clones, around 80% of them singletons. Details on this clone: Its antigen is undetermined.

Per germline, CDR1 PRHDT and CDR2 FYEKMQ (reference sequence). The CDR3 sequence is 13 residues long. Losses at the gene ends were 5 bases for V and 8 bases for J; bases not matched to a gene: 8. General study findings and limits: HLA alleles were associated with 15,000 to 20,000 TCR beta sequences in a later analysis at 0.05 false discovery rate. V- and J-gene trimming in TCR beta was tied to a missense DCLRE1C variant by an analysis performed later.

The donors gave bone marrow, and they were healthy. The receptor was isolated from a woman aged 50 to 65 in good health and CMV-seropositive. Sequencing input: PBMCs. V is TRBV13 and J is TRBJ1-1; 7 bases align to TRBD1. The CDR3 sequence is CASSPNPGQEAFF. DNA of the CDR3: TGTGCCAGCAGCCCAAATCCGGGACAGGAAGCTTTCTTT.